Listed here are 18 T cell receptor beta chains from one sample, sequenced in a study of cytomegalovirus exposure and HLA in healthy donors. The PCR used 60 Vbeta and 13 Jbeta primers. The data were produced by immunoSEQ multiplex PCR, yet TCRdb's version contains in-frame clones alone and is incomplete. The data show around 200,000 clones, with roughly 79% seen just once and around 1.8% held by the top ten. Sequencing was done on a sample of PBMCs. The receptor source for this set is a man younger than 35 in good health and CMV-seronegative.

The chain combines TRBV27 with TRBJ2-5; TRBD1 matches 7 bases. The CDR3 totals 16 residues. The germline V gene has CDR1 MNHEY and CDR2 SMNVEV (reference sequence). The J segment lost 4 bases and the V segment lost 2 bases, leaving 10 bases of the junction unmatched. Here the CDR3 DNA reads TGTGCCAGCAGTTTAGGGCCAGGGGGTATCGGAGAGACCCAGTACTTC. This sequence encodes CASSLGPGGIGETQYF.

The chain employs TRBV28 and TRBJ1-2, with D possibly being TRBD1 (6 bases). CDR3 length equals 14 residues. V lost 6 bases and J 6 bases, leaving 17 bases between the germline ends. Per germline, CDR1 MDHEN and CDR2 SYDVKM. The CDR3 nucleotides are TGTGCCAGCAGACTCCCCGGGACACTCGATGGCTACACCTTC. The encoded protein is CASRLPGTLDGYTF.

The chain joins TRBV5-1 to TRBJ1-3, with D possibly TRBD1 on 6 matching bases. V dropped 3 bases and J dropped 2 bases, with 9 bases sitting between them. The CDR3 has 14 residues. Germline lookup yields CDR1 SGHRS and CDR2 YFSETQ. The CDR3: CASSYTGPGNTIYF. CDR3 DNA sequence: TGCGCCAGCAGCTATACAGGGCCTGGAAACACCATATATTTT.

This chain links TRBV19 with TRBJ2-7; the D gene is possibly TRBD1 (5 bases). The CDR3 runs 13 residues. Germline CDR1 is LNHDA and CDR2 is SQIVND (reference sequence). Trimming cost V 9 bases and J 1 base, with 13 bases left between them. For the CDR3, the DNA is TGTGCCAGCGCCCTCGACAGTTCCTACGAGCAGTACTTC. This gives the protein CASALDSSYEQYF.

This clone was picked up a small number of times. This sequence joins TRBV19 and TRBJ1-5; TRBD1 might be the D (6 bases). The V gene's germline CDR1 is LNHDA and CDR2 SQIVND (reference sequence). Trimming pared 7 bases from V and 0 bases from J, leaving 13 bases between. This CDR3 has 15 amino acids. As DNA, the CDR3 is TGTGCCAGTAAACCACAGGGAAATAGCAATCAGCCCCAGCATTTT. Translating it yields CASKPQGNSNQPQHF.

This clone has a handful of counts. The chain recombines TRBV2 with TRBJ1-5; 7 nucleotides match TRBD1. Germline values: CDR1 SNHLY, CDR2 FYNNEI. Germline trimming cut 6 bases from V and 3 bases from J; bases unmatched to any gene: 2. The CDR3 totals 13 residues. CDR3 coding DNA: TGTGCCAGCAGAGGGACAGTCAATCAGCCCCAGCATTTT. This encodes CASRGTVNQPQHF.

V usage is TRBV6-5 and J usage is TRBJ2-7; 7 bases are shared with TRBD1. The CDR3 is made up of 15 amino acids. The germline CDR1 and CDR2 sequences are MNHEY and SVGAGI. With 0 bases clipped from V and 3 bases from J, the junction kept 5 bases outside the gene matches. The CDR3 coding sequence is TGTGCCAGCAGTTACTCCGGACAGGACAACTACGAGCAGTACTTC. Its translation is CASSYSGQDNYEQYF.

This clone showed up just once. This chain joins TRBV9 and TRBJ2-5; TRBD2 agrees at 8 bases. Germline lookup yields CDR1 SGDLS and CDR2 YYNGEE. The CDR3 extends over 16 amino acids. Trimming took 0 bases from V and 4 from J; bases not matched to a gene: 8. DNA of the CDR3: TGTGCCAGCAGCGTAGGCGGACTAGCCATCCGAGAGACCCAGTACTTC. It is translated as CASSVGGLAIRETQYF.

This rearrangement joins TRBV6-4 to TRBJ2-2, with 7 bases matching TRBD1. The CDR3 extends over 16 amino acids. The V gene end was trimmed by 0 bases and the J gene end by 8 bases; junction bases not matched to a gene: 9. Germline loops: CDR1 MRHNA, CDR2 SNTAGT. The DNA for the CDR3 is TGTGCCAGCAGTGACTCAGGGGGCGCCTCAGTTGGGGAGCTGTTTTTT. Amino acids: CASSDSGGASVGELFF.

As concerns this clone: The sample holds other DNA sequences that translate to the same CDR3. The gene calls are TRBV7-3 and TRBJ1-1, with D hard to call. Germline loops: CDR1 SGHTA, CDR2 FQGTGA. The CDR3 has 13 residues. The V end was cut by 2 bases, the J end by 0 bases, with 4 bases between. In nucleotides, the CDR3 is TGTGCCAGCAGCTTATCGGTGAACACTGAAGCTTTCTTT. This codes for CASSLSVNTEAFF. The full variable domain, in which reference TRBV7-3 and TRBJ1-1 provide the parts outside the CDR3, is GAGVSQTPSNKVTEKGKYVELRCDPISGHTALYWYRQSLGQGPEFLIYFQGTGAADDSGLPNDRFFAVRPEGSVSTLKIQRTERGDSAVYLCASSLSVNTEAFFGQGTRLTVV.

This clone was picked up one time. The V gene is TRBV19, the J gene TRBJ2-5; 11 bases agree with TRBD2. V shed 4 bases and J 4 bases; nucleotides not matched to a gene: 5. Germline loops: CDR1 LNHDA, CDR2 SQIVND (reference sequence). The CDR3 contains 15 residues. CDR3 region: CASSTPGTSGETQYF. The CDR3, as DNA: TGTGCCAGTAGTACCCCCGGGACTAGCGGAGAGACCCAGTACTTC.

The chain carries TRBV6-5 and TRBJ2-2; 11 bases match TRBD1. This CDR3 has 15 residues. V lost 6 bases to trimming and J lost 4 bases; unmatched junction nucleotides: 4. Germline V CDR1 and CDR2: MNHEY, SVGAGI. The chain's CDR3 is CASRGTGGTTGELFF. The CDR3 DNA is TGTGCCAGCAGGGGGACAGGGGGTACCACCGGGGAGCTGTTTTTT.

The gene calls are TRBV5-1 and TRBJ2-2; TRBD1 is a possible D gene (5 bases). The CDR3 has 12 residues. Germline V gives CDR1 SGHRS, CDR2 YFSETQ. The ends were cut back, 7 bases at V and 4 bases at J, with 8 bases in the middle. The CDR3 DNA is TGCGCCAGCCTGGGGCCCACCGGGGAGCTGTTTTTT. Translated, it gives CASLGPTGELFF.

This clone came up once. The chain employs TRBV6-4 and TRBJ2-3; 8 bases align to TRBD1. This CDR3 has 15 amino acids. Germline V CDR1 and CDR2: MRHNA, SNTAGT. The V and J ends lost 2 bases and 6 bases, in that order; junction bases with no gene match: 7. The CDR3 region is CASSDPAGGADTQYF. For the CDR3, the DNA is TGTGCCAGCAGTGACCCGGCAGGGGGCGCCGATACGCAGTATTTT.

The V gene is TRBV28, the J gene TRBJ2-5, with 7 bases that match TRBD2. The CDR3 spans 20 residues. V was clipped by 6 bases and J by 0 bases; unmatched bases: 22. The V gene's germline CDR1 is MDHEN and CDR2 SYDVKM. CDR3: CASRLTPTSLLAEYQETQYF. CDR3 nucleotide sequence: TGTGCCAGCAGATTGACCCCCACCTCCCTCCTAGCGGAGTACCAAGAGACCCAGTACTTC.

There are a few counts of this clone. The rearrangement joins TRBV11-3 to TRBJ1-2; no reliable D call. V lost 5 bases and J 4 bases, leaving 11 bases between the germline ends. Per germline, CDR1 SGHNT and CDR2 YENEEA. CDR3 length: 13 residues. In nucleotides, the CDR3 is TGTGCCAGCAGCGCCCCTAAAGTCTATGGCTACACCTTC. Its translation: CASSAPKVYGYTF. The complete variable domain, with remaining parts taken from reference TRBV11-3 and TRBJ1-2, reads EAGVVQSPRYKIIEKKQPVAFWCNPISGHNTLYWYLQNLGQGPELLIRYENEEAVDDSQLPKDRFSAERLKGVDSTLKIQPAELGDSAVYLCASSAPKVYGYTFGSGTRLTVV.

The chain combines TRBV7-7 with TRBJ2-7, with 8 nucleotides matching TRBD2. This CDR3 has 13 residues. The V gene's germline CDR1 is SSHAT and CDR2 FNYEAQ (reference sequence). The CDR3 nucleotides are TGTGCTGGCAGCCCGGGACTAGGGTCTGAGCAGTACTTC. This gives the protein CAGSPGLGSEQYF. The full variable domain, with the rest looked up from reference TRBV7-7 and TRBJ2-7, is GAGVSQSPRYKVTKRGQDVTLRCDPISSHATLYWYQQALGQGPEFLTYFNYEAQPDKSGLPSDRFSAERPEGSISTLTIQRTEQRDSAMYRCAGSPGLGSEQYFGPGTRLTVT.

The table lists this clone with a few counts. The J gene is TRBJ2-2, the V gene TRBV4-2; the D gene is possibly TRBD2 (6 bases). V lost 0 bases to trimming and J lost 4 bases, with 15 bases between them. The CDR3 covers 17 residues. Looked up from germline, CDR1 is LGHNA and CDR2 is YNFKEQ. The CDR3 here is CASSQDPKEGLTGELFF. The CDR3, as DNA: TGTGCCAGCAGCCAAGATCCGAAGGAGGGGCTCACCGGGGAGCTGTTTTTT.